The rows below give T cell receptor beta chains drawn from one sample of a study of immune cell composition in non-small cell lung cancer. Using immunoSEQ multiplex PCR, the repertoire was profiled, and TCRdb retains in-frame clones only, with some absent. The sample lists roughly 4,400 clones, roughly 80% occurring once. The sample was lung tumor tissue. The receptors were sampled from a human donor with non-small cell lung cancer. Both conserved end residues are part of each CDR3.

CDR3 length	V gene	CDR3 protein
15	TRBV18	CASSPKTGPKNIQYF
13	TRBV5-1	CASSLGGFETQYF
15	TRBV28	CASSFSGGARETQYF
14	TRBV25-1	CASSRTGVGEKLFF
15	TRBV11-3	CASSLGPTGGNEQFF
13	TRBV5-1	CASSVSLGGEQFF
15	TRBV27	CASSFSGGLTDTQYF
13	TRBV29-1	CSVDRANTGELFF
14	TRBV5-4	CASRSDRGRSEAFF
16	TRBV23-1	CASSRALQGAGYEQYF
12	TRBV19	CASKRQDYGYTF
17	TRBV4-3	CASSQDLAGGTEETQYF
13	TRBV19	CASSIWGEQGYTF
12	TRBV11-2	CASSFRQGAEDF
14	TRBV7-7	CASSAGTGSYEQYF
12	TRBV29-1	CSVRGGEETQYF
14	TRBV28	CASKGAPGNQPQHF
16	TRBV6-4	CASSDESSGGRDTQYF
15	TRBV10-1	CASSESTSGGIEQFF
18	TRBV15	CATSRGPADTATNEKLFF
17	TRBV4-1	CASSQTFVTGEVETQYF
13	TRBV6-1	CASSGDFQETQYF
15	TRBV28	CASSPGTGGTGELFF
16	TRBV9	CASSVGLAEPLNEQFF
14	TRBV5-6	CASSPGQGDQPQHF
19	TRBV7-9	CASSPERGATVLSYNEQFF
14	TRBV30	CAWRTSGGAYEQYF
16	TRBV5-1	CASSRGAGGVTGELFF
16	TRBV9	CASSDVTGTGNNEQFF
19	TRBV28	CASSLSDGVHSTSSYEQYF
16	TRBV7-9	CASSFGQGAGNSPLHF
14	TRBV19	CASSTSGRRGTQYF
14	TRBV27	CASSLGGGNEKLFF
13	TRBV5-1	CASSLDRVSGYTF
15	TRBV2	CASSEGQASFYGYTF
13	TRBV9	CASSVGPDTEAFF
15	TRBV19	CASSMTSGWGETQYF
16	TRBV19	CASSTFKDRANYGYTF
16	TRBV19	CASRPPNRLSNQPQHF
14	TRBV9	CASSVGAREVGQYF
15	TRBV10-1	CASSPRERNTGELFF
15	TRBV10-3	CAISALAANTGELFF
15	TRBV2	CASRTRLAGPYEQYF
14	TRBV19	CASSIWLADNEQFF
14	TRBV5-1	CASSQQAKPYEQYF
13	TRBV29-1	CSVVREDTGELFF
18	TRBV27	CASSRQRLAGGGTDTQYF
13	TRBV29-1	CSVVAGGVNEQFF
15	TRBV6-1	CASRDGGRVGETQYF
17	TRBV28	CASIPGGRLAFNEKLFF
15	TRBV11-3	CASSQTGTGNNEQFF
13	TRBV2	CASSETQNTEAFF
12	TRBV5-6	CASSKDRALQYF
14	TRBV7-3	CASSLTGRRDTQYF